These T cell receptor beta chains were read from a single sample in a study of blood T cell repertoires in COVID-19. Produced via immunoSEQ multiplex PCR; TCRdb's table is partial and in-frame only. Of around 150,000 clones listed, 70% to 90% are singletons. The sample was PBMCs or T cells enriched from blood (not recorded which). These receptors were obtained from a man aged 35 to 55 who had recovered from COVID-19. CDR3s include the opening cysteine and the closing phenylalanine or tryptophan. A D gene is named only where the DNA matches it firmly. Clone size is shown for a subset of rows, as once, few, many or a class of expanded clone.

clone_size,d_call,v_call,j_call,cdr3_nt,cdr3_aa
few,.,TRBV7-9,TRBJ2-3,TGTGCCAGCAGCTCCACCCGACAGGGCACAGATACGCAGTATTTT,CASSSTRQGTDTQYF
.,TRBD1,TRBV6-5,TRBJ1-2,TGTGCCAGCAGCAGATCGGGACAGGGAGATGGCTACACCTTC,CASSRSGQGDGYTF
.,.,TRBV2,TRBJ1-2,TGTGCCAGCAGTGAAGCTCGCAGACTAGCTAACTATGGCTACACCTTC,CASSEARRLANYGYTF
.,TRBD1,TRBV3-1/TRBV3-2,TRBJ1-1,TGTGCCAGCGGGGGGACAGGGGATAAACTAGGCACTGAAGCTTTCTTT,CASGGTGDKLGTEAFF
.,.,TRBV2,TRBJ2-5,TGTGCCAGCAGTGTTCAGGGTATGGCCCAAGAGACCCAGTACTTC,CASSVQGMAQETQYF
.,TRBD1,TRBV7-3,TRBJ2-1,TGTGCCAGCAGTCGGGACAGGGCCTACAATGAGCAGTTCTTC,CASSRDRAYNEQFF
.,TRBD2,TRBV6-4,TRBJ2-1,TGTGCCAGCAGTGATCAGGGGACTAGCTTCAATGAGCAGTTCTTC,CASSDQGTSFNEQFF
.,.,TRBV4-1,TRBJ1-3,TGCGCCAGCAGCCCGGGAGGCCTCTCTGGAAACACCATATATTTT,CASSPGGLSGNTIYF
.,.,TRBV3-1/TRBV3-2,TRBJ1-6,TGTGCCAGCAGCCCGACAGAAAATTCACCCCTCCACTTT,CASSPTENSPLHF
.,.,TRBV5-1,TRBJ2-1,TGCGCCAGCAGCTCGTCCGGGACTCTGATCTACAATGAGCAGTTCTTC,CASSSSGTLIYNEQFF
once,.,TRBV7-6,TRBJ2-3,TGTGCCAGCAGCTTAGGGTCCTACCCAGATACGCAGTATTTT,CASSLGSYPDTQYF
.,TRBD1,TRBV11-2,TRBJ1-1,TGTGCCAGCAGCCCAGGACAGGGAAGGAACACTGAAGCTTTCTTT,CASSPGQGRNTEAFF
.,.,TRBV2,TRBJ1-2,TGTGCCAGCAGTGAACAGGGTCCCTATGGCTACACCTTC,CASSEQGPYGYTF
.,TRBD1,TRBV4-1,TRBJ1-2,TGCGCCAGCAGCCATCTACAGGGGCCGATTAACTATGGCTACACCTTC,CASSHLQGPINYGYTF
.,TRBD1,TRBV4-1,TRBJ1-1,TGCGCCAGCAGCCAAGGATCCGGGACAGGGACAACTGAAGCTTTCTTT,CASSQGSGTGTTEAFF
.,.,TRBV2,TRBJ1-2,TGTGCCAGACAGGTCTCTGGTGGCTACACCTTC,CARQVSGGYTF
.,TRBD2,TRBV5-1,TRBJ2-1,TGCGCCAGCAGCTTACGCAGCGGGGGGTCCTACAATGAGCAGTTCTTC,CASSLRSGGSYNEQFF
.,TRBD2,TRBV24-1,TRBJ2-4,TGTGCCACCAGTGATTTAGTGCGGGGGAAAAACATTCAGTACTTC,CATSDLVRGKNIQYF
.,TRBD2,TRBV18,TRBJ2-3,TGTGCCAGCTCACCTCCCAGCGGGGGCACAGATACGCAGTATTTT,CASSPPSGGTDTQYF
.,.,TRBV19,TRBJ2-6,TGTGCCAGTACCGTGACAGGAAAGAGCTCTGGGGCCAACGTCCTGACTTTC,CASTVTGKSSGANVLTF
.,.,TRBV27,TRBJ1-1,TGTGCCAGCAGTTTATCAGGGGGAAGCACTGAAGCTTTCTTT,CASSLSGGSTEAFF
.,TRBD2,TRBV3-1/TRBV3-2,TRBJ2-7,TGTGCCAGCAGCCCTTCCAGCGGGGCCATCCACGAGCAGTACTTC,CASSPSSGAIHEQYF
few,.,TRBV27,TRBJ1-6,TGTGCCAGCAGTCCGTTTTCCAGCTCCTATAATTCACCCCTCCACTTT,CASSPFSSSYNSPLHF
.,TRBD1,TRBV27,TRBJ1-4,TGTGCCAGCAGTTTCCTCTTAGGGGGCTCCTGGGGAAAACTGTTTTTT,CASSFLLGGSWGKLFF
.,.,TRBV9,TRBJ1-6,TGTGCCAGCAGCCCGAGAACGGGAAATTCACCCCTCCACTTT,CASSPRTGNSPLHF
.,.,TRBV11-2,TRBJ1-1,TGTGCCAGCAGCTTACAACAGGGCGCGGCTTTCTTT,CASSLQQGAAFF
.,TRBD1,TRBV5-1,TRBJ1-3,TGCGCCAGCAGCTTTGGGGACAGGGGGCGGTCTGGAAACACCATATATTTT,CASSFGDRGRSGNTIYF
.,.,TRBV21-1,TRBJ1-5,TGTGCCAGCAGCAAAGGGCATCAGCCCCAGCATTTT,CASSKGHQPQHF
.,.,TRBV6-5,TRBJ1-2,TGTGCCAGCAGTTACAGGGGGACAATGAGAGGCTACACCTTC,CASSYRGTMRGYTF
few,.,TRBV7-9,TRBJ1-1,TGTGCCAGCAGCTTAGCCGGACTTGGAATGCGGAACACTGAAGCTTTCTTT,CASSLAGLGMRNTEAFF
.,.,TRBV27,TRBJ2-7,TGTGCCAGCAGTTTCAGGGGCAGCTCCTACGAGCAGTACTTC,CASSFRGSSYEQYF
.,TRBD2,TRBV27,TRBJ2-3,TGTGCCAGCAGTCCGGTCAGGCGGGGGGGCGCAGATACGCAGTATTTT,CASSPVRRGGADTQYF
.,TRBD1,TRBV5-4,TRBJ2-2,TGTGCCAGCAGTCCAGGGGGATTGGGTACCGGGGAGCTGTTTTTT,CASSPGGLGTGELFF
.,.,TRBV9,TRBJ2-5,TGTGCCAGCAGCGTAGAGGGAGGAACGATCCAAGAGACCCAGTACTTC,CASSVEGGTIQETQYF
.,.,TRBV5-1,TRBJ1-1,TGCGCCAGCAGCTTGGTAGCGGGCCTAGGGGCTGAAGCTTTCTTT,CASSLVAGLGAEAFF
.,.,TRBV3-1/TRBV3-2,TRBJ1-2,TGTGCCAGCAGCCAAGAGGGTACAGGAAACTATGGCTACACCTTC,CASSQEGTGNYGYTF
.,.,TRBV3-1/TRBV3-2,TRBJ2-7,TGTGCCAGCAGCCATACCTCGGTCCTTGGCGAGCAGTACTTC,CASSHTSVLGEQYF
.,.,TRBV6-5,TRBJ2-3,TGTGCCAGCGAGCGACCCGGCACAGATACGCAGTATTTT,CASERPGTDTQYF